Listed below are T cell receptor beta chains from one sample, sequenced in a study of cytomegalovirus exposure and HLA in healthy donors. Clones were sequenced by immunoSEQ multiplex PCR, and TCRdb holds only the in-frame ones, with some missing. The sample shows over 200,000 clones, about 91% of them seen only once. Sequenced sample: PBMCs. Receptor source: a young woman in good health and CMV-seronegative. CDR3s include the opening cysteine and the closing phenylalanine or tryptophan. The D gene is left open where the match is weak. Clone size appears in some rows only: once, few, many, or a class for an expanded clone.

>TRBJ2-1|.|TRBV9|.
CASSVGPVPRTYNEQFF
TGTGCCAGCAGCGTGGGGCCTGTGCCGAGGACCTACAATGAGCAGTTCTTC
>TRBJ2-7|.|TRBV27|.
CASSLLAGAQTYEQYF
TGTGCCAGCAGTTTATTGGCAGGGGCCCAAACCTACGAGCAGTACTTC
>TRBJ2-5|TRBD1|TRBV6-5|.
CASSYSGQQETQYF
TGTGCCAGCAGTTACTCGGGACAGCAAGAGACCCAGTACTTC
>TRBJ2-7|TRBD2|TRBV27|.
CASSFEAGGSYEQYF
TGTGCCAGCAGTTTCGAGGCGGGAGGTAGCTACGAGCAGTACTTC
>TRBJ2-5|TRBD2|TRBV29-1|once
CSVPPGGETQYF
TGCAGCGTGCCCCCGGGAGGAGAGACCCAGTACTTC
>TRBJ1-5|.|TRBV27|.
CASSPTYGTGSNQPQHF
TGTGCCAGCAGTCCTACTTATGGGACTGGGAGCAATCAGCCCCAGCATTTT
>TRBJ1-1|.|TRBV2|.
CASSGGGIQYTEAFF
TGTGCCAGCAGCGGGGGGGGTATCCAGTACACTGAAGCTTTCTTT
>TRBJ2-5|.|TRBV5-1|.
CASSLEARGETQYF
TGCGCCAGCAGCTTGGAAGCGCGGGGAGAGACCCAGTACTTC
>TRBJ2-3|.|TRBV10-1|once
CASSSRAEGVDTQYF
TGCGCCAGCAGCTCACGTGCGGAAGGGGTGGATACGCAGTATTTT
>TRBJ2-1|.|TRBV10-3|.
CAIRRGELNNEQFF
TGTGCCATCAGGCGTGGAGAACTAAACAATGAGCAGTTCTTC
>TRBJ1-2|.|TRBV11-1|.
CASSSDPEGYTF
TGTGCCAGCAGCTCCGACCCGGAGGGCTACACCTTC
>TRBJ2-7|.|TRBV29-1|once
CSVEAVQGDEQYF
TGCAGCGTTGAAGCTGTACAGGGAGACGAGCAGTACTTC
>TRBJ2-7|TRBD2|TRBV2|.
CASSGVGAGALSYEQYF
TGTGCCAGCAGTGGGGTCGGAGCGGGAGCCCTCTCCTACGAGCAGTACTTC
>TRBJ2-3|TRBD2|TRBV4-3|.
CASSQDSGRASDTQYF
TGCGCCAGCAGCCAAGATAGCGGGAGGGCCAGCGATACGCAGTATTTT
>TRBJ2-7|.|TRBV11-2|.
CASSPGLTDIHEQYF
TGTGCCAGCAGCCCCGGACTAACCGATATTCACGAGCAGTACTTC
>TRBJ2-7|.|TRBV9|.
CASSPRLGTRSYEQYF
TGTGCCAGCAGCCCTAGACTCGGGACAAGGTCCTACGAGCAGTACTTC
>TRBJ2-2|.|TRBV28|.
CASSSSLLNTGELFF
TGTGCCAGCAGTTCGTCCCTCCTCAACACCGGGGAGCTGTTTTTT
>TRBJ2-2|TRBD2|TRBV7-2|.
CASSLGVAGANTGELFF
TGTGCCAGCAGCTTAGGGGTAGCGGGGGCGAACACCGGGGAGCTGTTTTTT
>TRBJ1-5|TRBD1|TRBV5-4|.
CASSLGGQANQPQHF
TGTGCCAGCAGCTTGGGGGGACAGGCAAATCAGCCCCAGCATTTT
>TRBJ2-3|TRBD2|TRBV9|.
CASSPEGLAGGRSTDTQYF
TGTGCCAGCAGCCCCGAGGGACTAGCGGGAGGGCGGAGCACAGATACGCAGTATTTT
>TRBJ1-1|.|TRBV18|.
CASSQRDWGLNTEAFF
TGTGCCAGCTCACAACGGGACTGGGGTTTGAACACTGAAGCTTTCTTT
>TRBJ2-3|.|TRBV9|.
CASSADGRGTDTQYF
TGTGCCAGCAGCGCCGATGGAAGGGGAACAGATACGCAGTATTTT
>TRBJ2-7|TRBD2|TRBV27|.
CASSRPLGGGITYEQYF
TGTGCCAGCAGCCGACCCCTCGGCGGGGGAATTACCTACGAGCAGTACTTC
>TRBJ2-1|TRBD2|TRBV4-1|.
CASSQVRVGLAVYNEQFF
TGCGCCAGCAGCCAAGTTCGAGTGGGACTAGCGGTCTACAATGAGCAGTTCTTC
>TRBJ2-7|.|TRBV27|.
CASSLSISRRVYEQYF
TGTGCCAGCAGTTTATCGATTTCTCGGAGAGTGTACGAGCAGTACTTC
>TRBJ2-1|TRBD2|TRBV28|many
CATMVLAGTINEQFF
TGTGCCACCATGGTACTAGCGGGTACAATCAATGAGCAGTTCTTC
>TRBJ2-7|.|TRBV7-9|.
CASSLGGLRDRTYEQYF
TGTGCCAGCAGCTTAGGGGGACTCCGGGACAGAACTTACGAGCAGTACTTC
>TRBJ2-3|.|TRBV29-1|.
CSATGEIDTDTQYF
TGCAGCGCGACTGGGGAGATTGACACAGATACGCAGTATTTT
>TRBJ2-7|.|TRBV9|.
CASSVELASEQYF
TGTGCCAGCAGCGTAGAACTAGCTAGCGAGCAGTACTTC
>TRBJ2-4|TRBD1|TRBV29-1|.
CSARGYVKNIQYF
TGCAGCGCCAGGGGGTATGTCAAAAACATTCAGTACTTC
>TRBJ2-7|.|TRBV28|.
CASKLSGGSYEQYF
TGTGCCAGCAAACTATCAGGAGGCAGTTACGAGCAGTACTTC
>TRBJ2-6|.|TRBV19|once
CASSLNPGTPTSGANVLTF
TGTGCCAGTTCCCTGAACCCCGGGACACCGACCTCTGGGGCCAACGTCCTGACTTTC
>TRBJ1-2|.|TRBV14|.
CASSQGPGGKRGYTF
TGTGCCAGCAGCCAAGGTCCTGGGGGGAAACGGGGCTACACCTTC
>TRBJ1-5|.|TRBV7-2|once
CASSLGSGSNQPQHF
TGTGCCAGCAGCTTAGGTAGCGGTAGCAATCAGCCCCAGCATTTT
>TRBJ1-1|.|TRBV13|.
CASSLGRHENTEAFF
TGTGCCAGCAGCTTAGGAAGACACGAGAACACTGAAGCTTTCTTT